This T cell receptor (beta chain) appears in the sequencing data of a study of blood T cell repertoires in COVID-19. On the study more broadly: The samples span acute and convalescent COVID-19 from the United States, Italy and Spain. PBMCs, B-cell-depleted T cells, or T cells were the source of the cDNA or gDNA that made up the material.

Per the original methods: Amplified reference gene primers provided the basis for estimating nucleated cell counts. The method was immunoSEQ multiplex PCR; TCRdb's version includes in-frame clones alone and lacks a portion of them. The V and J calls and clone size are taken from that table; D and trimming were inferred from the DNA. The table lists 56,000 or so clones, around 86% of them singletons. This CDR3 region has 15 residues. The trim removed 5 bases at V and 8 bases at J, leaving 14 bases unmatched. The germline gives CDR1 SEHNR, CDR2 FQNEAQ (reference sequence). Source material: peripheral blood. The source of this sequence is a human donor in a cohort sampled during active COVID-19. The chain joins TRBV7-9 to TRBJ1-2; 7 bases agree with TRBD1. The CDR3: CASSHREGAVWGYTF. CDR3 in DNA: TGTGCCAGCAGCCATAGAGAGGGGGCCGTGTGGGGCTACACCTTC.